A single T cell receptor (beta chain) is shown here with its context. This sample is drawn from a study of blood T cell repertoires in COVID-19. Overall study context: Samples representing acute and convalescent COVID-19 were sourced from the United States, Italy and Spain.

Participants, about 18 to 90 years old, spanned under 30 US areas. Participant reports of clinical history set cohort assignment. The study counted Cohort 3 donors as recovered given two negative PCRs, clearance, or symptom resolution. There are 14 residues in the CDR3. Germline V gene lookup returns CDR1 LNHDA and CDR2 SQIVND (reference sequence). Losses at the gene ends were 5 bases for V and 7 bases for J; bases not matched to a gene: 9. The data were produced by immunoSEQ multiplex PCR, yet TCRdb's version contains in-frame clones alone and is incomplete. The sample contains 450,000 or so clones, 90% of which appear only once.

Source material: PBMCs or T cells enriched from blood (not recorded which). This TCR was sampled from a young man who had recovered from COVID-19. The chain couples TRBV19 to TRBJ2-3; 7 bases fit TRBD1. Here the CDR3 reads CASSVGSGGHTQYF. DNA for the CDR3: TGTGCCAGTAGTGTTGGGTCAGGGGGACATACGCAGTATTTT.